What follows is one TCR beta chain and its context. This clone has only one observation. Its recognized antigen is unknown. Base qualities are not provided; no much larger clone lies one nucleotide away. The data stem from a study of T cell changes during pregnancy in multiple sclerosis (dated by TCRdb to between 2018 and 2021). For the wider study: In women with multiple sclerosis, the researchers looked at how the T cell repertoire shifted as pregnancy progressed.

Library preparation used the immunoSEQ multiplex PCR assay. Sourced from immuneACCESS, this table was stored by TCRdb with only in-frame sequences that have V and J called. A share of the clones is absent; for the studies checked, an unresolved V gene accounts for under half, and the remainder has no known explanation. This sample comprises approximately 99,000 clones, 90% of them detected only once. The ten largest clones capture approximately 0.8% of the sample. Clipping removes 5 bases from V and 6 bases from J, with 19 as the unmatched junction base count. The CDR3 spans 18 residues, from the cysteine through the phenylalanine. This entry keeps only the CDR3 DNA: 54 bases, framed from base 1. From the germline V gene, CDR1 is MDHEN and CDR2 is SYDVKM.

This material consisted of peripheral blood, taken in the second trimester of pregnancy. The clonotype comes from a female donor in good health, enrolled as a control in a pregnancy study. Recombination linked TRBV28 to TRBJ2-3; 8 nucleotides in the junction match TRBD2. In nucleotide form, the sequence is TGTGCCAGCAGTAACCAGGGGCTAGCGGGTTTCGCGGCCGATACGCAGTATTTT. Its translation reads: CASSNQGLAGFAADTQYF.